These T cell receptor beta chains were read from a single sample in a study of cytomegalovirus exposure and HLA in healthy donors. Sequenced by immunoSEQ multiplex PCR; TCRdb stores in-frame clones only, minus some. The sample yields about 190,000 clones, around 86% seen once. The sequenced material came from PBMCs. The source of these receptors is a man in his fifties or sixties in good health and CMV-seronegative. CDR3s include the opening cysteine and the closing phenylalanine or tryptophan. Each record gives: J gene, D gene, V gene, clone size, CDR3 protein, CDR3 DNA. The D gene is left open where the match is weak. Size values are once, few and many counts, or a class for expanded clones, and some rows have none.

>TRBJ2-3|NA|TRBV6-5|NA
CASSYGGAVVDTQYF
TGTGCCAGCAGTTACGGCGGGGCGGTTGTGGATACGCAGTATTTT
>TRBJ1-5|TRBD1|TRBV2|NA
CASTWTGEQPQHF
TGTGCCAGCACCTGGACAGGAGAACAGCCCCAGCATTTT
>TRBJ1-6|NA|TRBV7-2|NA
CASSLDRVNSPLHF
TGTGCCAGCAGCTTAGACAGGGTAAATTCACCCCTCCACTTT
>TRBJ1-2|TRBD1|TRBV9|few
CASRRPTGENYGYTF
TGTGCCAGCAGACGTCCGACAGGGGAGAACTATGGCTACACCTTC
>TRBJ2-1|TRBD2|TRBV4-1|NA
CASSPGTNHNNEQFF
TGCGCCAGCAGCCCCGGGACTAACCACAACAATGAGCAGTTCTTC
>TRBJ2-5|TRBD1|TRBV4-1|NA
CASSQDGSTGAETQYF
TGCGCCAGCAGCCAAGATGGTAGTACAGGGGCAGAGACCCAGTACTTC
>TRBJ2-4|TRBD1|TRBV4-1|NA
CASSHTDRTAKNIQYF
TGCGCCAGCAGCCACACGGACAGGACTGCCAAAAACATTCAGTACTTC
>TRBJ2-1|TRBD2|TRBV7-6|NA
CASRPRPGTSGSSYNEQFF
TGTGCCAGCAGACCCAGACCCGGGACTAGCGGGAGCTCCTACAATGAGCAGTTCTTC
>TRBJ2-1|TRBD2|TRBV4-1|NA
CASSQVRLAGSEQFF
TGCGCCAGCAGCCAAGTCCGGCTAGCGGGGAGTGAGCAGTTCTTC
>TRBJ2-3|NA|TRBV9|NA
CASSVVEGVRDTQYF
TGTGCCAGCAGCGTAGTTGAGGGAGTACGAGATACGCAGTATTTT
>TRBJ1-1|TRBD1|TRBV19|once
CASSSPGTGNTEAFF
TGTGCCAGTAGCTCCCCCGGGACAGGGAACACTGAAGCTTTCTTT
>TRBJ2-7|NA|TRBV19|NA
CASSIGRRSSYEQYF
TGTGCCAGTAGTATAGGCAGGAGGAGCTCCTACGAGCAGTACTTC
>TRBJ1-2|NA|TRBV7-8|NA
CASSLVEAWNYGYTF
TGTGCCAGCAGCTTAGTGGAGGCCTGGAACTATGGCTACACCTTC
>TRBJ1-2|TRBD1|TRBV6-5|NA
CASSSWTGIGSYGYTF
TGTGCCAGCAGTTCATGGACAGGGATAGGGAGCTATGGCTACACCTTC
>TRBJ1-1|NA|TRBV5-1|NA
CASSLGQVSTEAFF
TGCGCCAGCAGCTTGGGACAGGTCTCCACTGAAGCTTTCTTT
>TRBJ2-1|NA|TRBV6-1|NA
CASSEVGEQFF
TGTGCCAGCAGTGAAGTCGGTGAGCAGTTCTTC
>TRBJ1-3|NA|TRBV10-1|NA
CASSESQGPSGNTIYF
TGCGCCAGCAGTGAGTCGCAGGGGCCCTCTGGAAACACCATATATTTT
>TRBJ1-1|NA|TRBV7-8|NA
CASSFSQALNTEAFF
TGTGCCAGCAGCTTTAGTCAGGCCTTGAACACTGAAGCTTTCTTT
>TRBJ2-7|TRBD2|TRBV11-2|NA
CASSLARGLEVPYEQYF
TGTGCCAGCAGCTTAGCCAGGGGACTAGAGGTCCCCTACGAGCAGTACTTC
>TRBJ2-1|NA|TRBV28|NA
CAGSSYNEQFF
TGTGCCGGGAGCTCCTACAATGAGCAGTTCTTC
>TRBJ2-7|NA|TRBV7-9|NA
CASSLESQGEQYF
TGTGCCAGCAGCTTAGAATCCCAGGGAGAGCAGTACTTC
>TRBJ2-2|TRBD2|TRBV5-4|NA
CASSSLAGGHTGELFF
TGTGCCAGCAGCTCACTAGCGGGGGGGCATACCGGGGAGCTGTTTTTT
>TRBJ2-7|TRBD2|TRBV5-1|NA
CASRGTSGKHEQYF
TGCGCCAGCAGAGGGACTAGCGGGAAACACGAGCAGTACTTC
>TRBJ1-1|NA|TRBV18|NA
CASSPGAAFEAFF
TGTGCCAGCTCACCAGGGGCCGCTTTTGAAGCTTTCTTT
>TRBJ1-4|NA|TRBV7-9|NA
CASSQRGYGVTNEKLFF
TGTGCCAGCAGCCAGAGAGGGTACGGGGTAACTAATGAAAAACTGTTTTTT
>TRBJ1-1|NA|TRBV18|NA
CASSRGDWTEAFF
TGTGCCAGCTCACGGGGGGACTGGACTGAAGCTTTCTTT
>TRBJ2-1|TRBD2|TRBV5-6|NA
CASSSMTSGKDYNEQFF
TGTGCCAGCAGCTCAATGACTAGCGGGAAAGACTACAATGAGCAGTTCTTC
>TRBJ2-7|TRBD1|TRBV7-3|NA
CASSLAGTGEKEQYF
TGTGCCAGCAGCTTAGCAGGGACAGGTGAAAAAGAGCAGTACTTC
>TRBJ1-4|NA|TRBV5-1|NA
CASSLVGEATNEKLFF
TGCGCCAGCAGCTTGGTGGGGGAGGCAACTAATGAAAAACTGTTTTTT
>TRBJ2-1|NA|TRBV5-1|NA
CASSLTSSNEQFF
TGCGCCAGCAGCTTAACTAGCTCCAATGAGCAGTTCTTC
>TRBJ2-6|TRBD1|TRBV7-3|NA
CASSAQGASGANVLTF
TGTGCCAGCAGCGCGCAGGGGGCGTCTGGGGCCAACGTCCTGACTTTC
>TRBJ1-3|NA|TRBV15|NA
CATSRDASRSGNTIYF
TGTGCCACCAGCAGAGACGCGTCCCGCTCTGGAAACACCATATATTTT
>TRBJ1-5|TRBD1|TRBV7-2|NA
CASSSEDRARQPQHF
TGTGCCAGCAGCTCCGAGGACAGGGCCCGCCAGCCCCAGCATTTT
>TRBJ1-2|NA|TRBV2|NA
CAGGVEAGLFGYTF
TGTGCCGGAGGGGTCGAGGCGGGGTTATTTGGCTACACCTTC
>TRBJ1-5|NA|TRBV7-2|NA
CASSRGGSNQPQHF
TGTGCCAGCAGCCGAGGGGGAAGCAATCAGCCCCAGCATTTT
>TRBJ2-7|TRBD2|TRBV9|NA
CASSIGLAGASYEQYF
TGTGCCAGCAGCATCGGACTAGCGGGGGCCTCCTACGAGCAGTACTTC
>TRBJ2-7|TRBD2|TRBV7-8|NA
CASSLGTRLADYEQYF
TGTGCCAGCAGCTTAGGAACGAGACTAGCGGACTACGAGCAGTACTTC
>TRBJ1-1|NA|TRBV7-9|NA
CASRHTSGGTEAFF
TGTGCCAGCAGGCATACGTCGGGGGGCACTGAAGCTTTCTTT
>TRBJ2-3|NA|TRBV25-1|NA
CASSGQITDTQYF
TGTGCCAGCAGTGGGCAGATCACAGATACGCAGTATTTT
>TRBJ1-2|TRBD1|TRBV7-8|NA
CASSIDYRGREGGYTF
TGTGCCAGCAGCATTGATTACAGGGGGCGAGAAGGTGGCTACACCTTC
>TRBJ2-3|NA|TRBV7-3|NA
CASSLTHSGLDTQYF
TGTGCCAGCAGCTTAACTCATTCAGGTTTAGATACGCAGTATTTT
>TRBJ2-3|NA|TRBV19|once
CASMGQGSDTQYF
TGTGCCAGTATGGGGCAGGGATCAGATACGCAGTATTTT
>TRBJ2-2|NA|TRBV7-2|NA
CASTTWSTGELFF
TGTGCCAGCACCACCTGGAGCACCGGGGAGCTGTTTTTT
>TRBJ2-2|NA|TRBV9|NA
CASSARVGSVTGELFF
TGTGCCAGCAGCGCGCGGGTCGGGAGTGTCACCGGGGAGCTGTTTTTT
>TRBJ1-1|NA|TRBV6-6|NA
CASSRDGGFDTEAFF
TGTGCCAGCAGTCGGGACGGAGGGTTCGACACTGAAGCTTTCTTT
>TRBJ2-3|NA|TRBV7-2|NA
CASSQWGDKADTQYF
TGTGCCAGCAGCCAGTGGGGCGATAAGGCAGATACGCAGTATTTT
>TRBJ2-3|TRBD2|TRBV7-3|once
CASSRGGGTDTQYF
TGTGCCAGCAGCCGCGGGGGGGGCACAGATACGCAGTATTTT
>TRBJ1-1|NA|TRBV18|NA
CASSPAEGTEAFF
TGTGCCAGCTCACCAGCGGAGGGCACTGAAGCTTTCTTT
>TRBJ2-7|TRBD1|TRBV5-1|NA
CASSPGDRGYEQYF
TGCGCCAGCAGCCCGGGGGACAGGGGCTACGAGCAGTACTTC
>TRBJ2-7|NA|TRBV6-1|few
CASSETGLEQYF
TGTGCCAGCAGTGAGACAGGTTTGGAGCAGTACTTC
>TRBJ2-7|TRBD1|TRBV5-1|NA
CASSRAGTGGYEQYF
TGCGCCAGCAGCCGGGCCGGGACAGGGGGCTACGAGCAGTACTTC
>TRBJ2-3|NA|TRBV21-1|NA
CASSTKYWTSERTDTQYF
TGTGCCAGCAGCACAAAATATTGGACTAGCGAGCGCACAGATACGCAGTATTTT
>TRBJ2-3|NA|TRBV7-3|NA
CASSKLATDTQYF
TGTGCCAGCAGCAAACTAGCAACAGATACGCAGTATTTT
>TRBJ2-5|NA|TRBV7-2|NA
CASSLGRGRETQYF
TGTGCCAGCAGCTTAGGGCGCGGTAGAGAGACCCAGTACTTC
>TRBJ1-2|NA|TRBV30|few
CAWTGQGYGYTF
TGTGCCTGGACGGGCCAGGGCTATGGCTACACCTTC
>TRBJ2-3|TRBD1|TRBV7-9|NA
CASSLGDSRRKDTQYF
TGTGCCAGCAGCTTAGGGGACAGCCGCCGGAAAGATACGCAGTATTTT
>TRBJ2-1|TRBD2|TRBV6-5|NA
CASSSPFSGRNEQFF
TGTGCCAGCAGTTCCCCCTTTAGCGGGAGAAATGAGCAGTTCTTC
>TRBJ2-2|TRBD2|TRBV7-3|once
CASSLGLAGGYGTGELFF
TGTGCCAGCAGCTTGGGACTAGCGGGAGGGTACGGCACCGGGGAGCTGTTTTTT
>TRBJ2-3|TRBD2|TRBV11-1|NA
CASSLWSSGEEVDTQYF
TGTGCCAGCAGCTTATGGTCCAGCGGGGAGGAAGTGGATACGCAGTATTTT